The entry below describes one TCR beta chain. The antigen remains undetermined. This sample stems from a study of OX40 agonist ivuxolimab in advanced cancers. Study-wide background: Partial responses were achieved by three patients: one hepatocellular carcinoma, two cutaneous melanoma.

The CDR3 totals 14 residues. Germline values: CDR1 MNHNS, CDR2 SASEGT. Trimming took 4 bases from V and 1 from J, leaving 10 bases between them. Study-wide results and limits: On average, CD8+ T cells showed a greater number of expanded clones than CD4+. Certain nonresponders additionally had low normalized T-cell clonal expansion. No determination was made of the antigen specificity of the expanded peripheral T cells.

Produced via immunoSEQ multiplex PCR; TCRdb's table is partial and in-frame only. This sample has some 50,000 clones, with roughly 80% found just once. The sequence derives from an adult with an advanced solid tumor such as melanoma, head and neck, liver or kidney cancer. The sample was CD4+ or CD8+ T cells sorted from blood, taken in a trial of the OX40 agonist ivuxolimab. V is TRBV6-1 and J is TRBJ2-5; D unclear. CDR3 residues: CASSGVRGQETQYF. The CDR3 region has the DNA TGTGCCAGCAGTGGCGTCAGAGGCCAAGAGACCCAGTACTTC.